This entry is about one TCR beta chain. Several immunoSEQ plates received, in even portions, the genomic DNA of each subset. Sequencing used immunoSEQ multiplex PCR; TCRdb keeps in-frame clones, though not all of them. The table has 500,000 to 650,000 clones, about 80% seen once. The data were obtained in a study of shared clonotypes between healthy human individuals. The CDR3 runs 14 residues. Germline CDR1 is SNHLY and CDR2 is FYNNEI. Trimming removed 8 bases from V and 1 base from J; junction bases left unmatched: 5. This TCR derives from a middle-aged woman in good health. Some clones in this sample may be carry-over from other donors' samples. Sequences were obtained from PBMCs. The chain recombines TRBV2 with TRBJ2-7, with 10 bases aligning to TRBD2. CDR3 loop: CASQPTSGSYEQYF. The CDR3 DNA is TGTGCCAGCCAACCGACTAGCGGGTCCTACGAGCAGTACTTC.